The 2 T cell receptor beta chains below all came from one sample that was sequenced in a study of CD8 T cells in Susac syndrome. The RNA, roughly 0.45 to 1 ug, was put through reverse transcription using random hexamers. MiXCR, applied by TCRdb to the immunoSEQ multiplex PCR reads, yields one record per CDR3 protein. The table has some 77,000 distinct CDR3 sequences, 93% seen once; the top ten hold roughly 0.15%. Sequenced sample: CD4+ T cells from PBMCs. The origin of the receptors is a human donor with Susac syndrome.

This sequence joins TRBV6-5 and TRBJ1-5; D is unclear. The V and J ends lost 2 bases and 3 bases respectively, with 5 bases between them. Per germline, CDR1 MNHEY and CDR2 SVGAGI. The CDR3 spans 13 residues. The DNA for the CDR3 is TGTGCCAGCAGTTACGGGTACAATCAGCCCCAGCATTTT. This translates into CASSYGYNQPQHF.

The rearrangement links TRBV18 to TRBJ1-6; D is perhaps TRBD1 (5 bases). V lost 6 bases, J lost 8 bases, and 14 bases lay in between. The CDR3 length is 14 residues. In germline, CDR1 is KGHSH, CDR2 LQKENI. This chain's CDR3 is CASSTRGTDSPLHF. The DNA of the CDR3 is TGTGCCAGCTCGACGAGGGGTACGGATTCACCCCTCCACTTT.